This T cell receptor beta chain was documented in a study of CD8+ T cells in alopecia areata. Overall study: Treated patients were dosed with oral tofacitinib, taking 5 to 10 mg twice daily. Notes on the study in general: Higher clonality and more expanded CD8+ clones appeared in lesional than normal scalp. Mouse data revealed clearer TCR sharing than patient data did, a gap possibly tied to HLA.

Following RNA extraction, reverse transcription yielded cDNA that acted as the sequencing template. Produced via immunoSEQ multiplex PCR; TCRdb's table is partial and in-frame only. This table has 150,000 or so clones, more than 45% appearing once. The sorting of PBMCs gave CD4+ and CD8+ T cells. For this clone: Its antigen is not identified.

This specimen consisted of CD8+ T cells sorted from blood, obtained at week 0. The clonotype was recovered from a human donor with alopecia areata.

The CDR3 DNA reads as TGTGCCAGCAGCTTTCTTCCCTCCGGGGTTGACTATGGCTACACCTTC. This gives the protein CASSFLPSGVDYGYTF. The chain joins TRBV11-2 to TRBJ1-2; no clear D gene. The CDR3 runs 16 residues. Per germline, CDR1 SGHAT and CDR2 FQNNGV. V lost 3 bases and J 3 bases, leaving 17 bases between the germline ends.